This paragraph covers one T cell receptor (beta chain) sequence. Its antigen is unknown. TCR beta CDR3 sequences were amplified from RNA transcripts. A set of HTBI primers served as the primers for a first-round RT-PCR of the TCR CDR3. Using its own MiXCR run on the multiplex PCR reads, TCRdb lists one record per CDR3 protein. This repertoire shows about half a million distinct CDR3 sequences, approximately 23% found once; its top ten account for around 50%. Using approximately 10 ml of fresh peripheral blood, PBMCs were prepared. The sample is drawn from a study of T cells in Graves' hyperthyroidism and ophthalmopathy. Trimming took off 6 bases at V and 7 bases at J, with 7 bases between the two ends. This CDR3 has 11 amino acids. Per the germline V gene, CDR1 is MDHEN and CDR2 is SYDVKM. Study-level findings and limits: Most thyroid clonotypes expanded above 0.001 appeared in blood too.

The sequenced sample consisted of blood. The receptor was derived from a woman in her 70s with Graves' ophthalmopathy. The chain couples TRBV28 to TRBJ1-5; D not certain. The CDR3 protein is CASRGGQPQHF. The CDR3 coding sequence is TGTGCCAGCAGGGGAGGGCAGCCCCAGCATTTT.